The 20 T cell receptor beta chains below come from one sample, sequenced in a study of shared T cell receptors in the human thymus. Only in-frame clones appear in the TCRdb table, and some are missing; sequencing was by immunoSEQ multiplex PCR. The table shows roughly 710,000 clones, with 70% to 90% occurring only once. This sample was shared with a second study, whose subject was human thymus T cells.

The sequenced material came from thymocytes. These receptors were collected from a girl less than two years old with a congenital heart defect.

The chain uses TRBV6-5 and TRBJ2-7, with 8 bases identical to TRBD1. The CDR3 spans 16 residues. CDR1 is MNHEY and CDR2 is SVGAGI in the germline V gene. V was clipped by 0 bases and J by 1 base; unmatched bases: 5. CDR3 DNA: TGTGCCAGCAGTTACTCGATGGACAGGGAATCCTACGAGCAGTACTTC. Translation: CASSYSMDRESYEQYF.

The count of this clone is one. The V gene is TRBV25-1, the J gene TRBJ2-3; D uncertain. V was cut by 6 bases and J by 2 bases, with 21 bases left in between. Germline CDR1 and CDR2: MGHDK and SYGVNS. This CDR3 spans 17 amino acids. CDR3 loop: CASSQPKDLPFTDTQYF. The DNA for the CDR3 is TGTGCCAGCAGCCAACCTAAAGACTTGCCGTTCACAGATACGCAGTATTTT.

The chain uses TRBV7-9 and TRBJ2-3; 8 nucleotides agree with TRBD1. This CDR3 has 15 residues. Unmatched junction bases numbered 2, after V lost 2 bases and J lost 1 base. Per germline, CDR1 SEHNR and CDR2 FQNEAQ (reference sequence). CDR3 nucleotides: TGTGCCAGCAGCTTAAACAGGGGGGGCACAGATACGCAGTATTTT. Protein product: CASSLNRGGTDTQYF.

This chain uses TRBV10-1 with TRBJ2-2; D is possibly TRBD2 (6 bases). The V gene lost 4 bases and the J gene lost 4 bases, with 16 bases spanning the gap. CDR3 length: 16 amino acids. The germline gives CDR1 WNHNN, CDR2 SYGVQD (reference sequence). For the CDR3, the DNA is TGCGCCAGCAGTGGAGGGCGGGACCGATTCACCGGGGAGCTGTTTTTT. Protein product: CASSGGRDRFTGELFF.

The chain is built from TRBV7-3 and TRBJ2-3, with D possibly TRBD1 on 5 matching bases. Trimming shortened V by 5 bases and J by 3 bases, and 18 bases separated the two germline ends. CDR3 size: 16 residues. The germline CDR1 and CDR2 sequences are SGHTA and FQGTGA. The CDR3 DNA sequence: TGTGCCAGCAGCCCAACGACAGCCCCTGGGACAGATACGCAGTATTTT. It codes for CASSPTTAPGTDTQYF.

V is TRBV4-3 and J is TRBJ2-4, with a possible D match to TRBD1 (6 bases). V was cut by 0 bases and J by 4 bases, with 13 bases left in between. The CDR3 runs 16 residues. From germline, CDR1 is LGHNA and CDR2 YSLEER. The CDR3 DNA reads TGCGCCAGCAGCCAAGAGCTCCCAGGGGTGAAAAACATTCAGTACTTC. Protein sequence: CASSQELPGVKNIQYF.

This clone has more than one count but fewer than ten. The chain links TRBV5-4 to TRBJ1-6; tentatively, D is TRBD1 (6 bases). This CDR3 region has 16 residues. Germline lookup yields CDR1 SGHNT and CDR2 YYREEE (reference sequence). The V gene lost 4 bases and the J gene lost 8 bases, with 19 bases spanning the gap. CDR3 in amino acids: CASSTEGVQLDSPLHF. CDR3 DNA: TGTGCCAGCAGCACAGAGGGGGTTCAGCTCGATTCACCCCTCCACTTT. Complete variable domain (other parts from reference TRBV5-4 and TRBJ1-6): ETGVTQSPTHLIKTRGQQVTLRCSSQSGHNTVSWYQQALGQGPQFIFQYYREEENGRGNFPPRFSGLQFPNYSSELNVNALELDDSALYLCASSTEGVQLDSPLHFGNGTRLTVT.

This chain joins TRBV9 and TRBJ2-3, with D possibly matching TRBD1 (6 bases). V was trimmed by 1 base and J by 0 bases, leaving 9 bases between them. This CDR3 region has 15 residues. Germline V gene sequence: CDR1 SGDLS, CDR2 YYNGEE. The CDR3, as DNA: TGTGCCAGCAGCGTATACGGGACAAGCACAGATACGCAGTATTTT. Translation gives CASSVYGTSTDTQYF.

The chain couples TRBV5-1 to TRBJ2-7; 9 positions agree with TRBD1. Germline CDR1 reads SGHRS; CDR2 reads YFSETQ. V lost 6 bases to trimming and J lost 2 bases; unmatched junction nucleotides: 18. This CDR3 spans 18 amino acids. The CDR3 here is CASTYGTGLGSGTYEQYF. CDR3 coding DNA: TGCGCCAGCACTTACGGGACAGGGTTAGGTTCGGGCACCTACGAGCAGTACTTC.

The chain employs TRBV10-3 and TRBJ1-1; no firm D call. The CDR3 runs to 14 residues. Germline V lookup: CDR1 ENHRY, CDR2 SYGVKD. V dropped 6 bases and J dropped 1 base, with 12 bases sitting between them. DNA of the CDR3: TGTGCCATCAGCGTGACATCCAAGAACACTGAAGCTTTCTTT. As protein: CAISVTSKNTEAFF.

CDR3 nucleotide sequence: TGTGCCAGCAGAGTCGACGGGGAGCAGTTCTTC. Its translation: CASRVDGEQFF. V usage is TRBV6-1 and J usage is TRBJ2-1; D remains ambiguous. CDR1 is MNHNS and CDR2 is SASEGT in the germline V gene. CDR3 length: 11 amino acids. V lost 6 bases and J 10 bases, leaving 10 bases between the germline ends.

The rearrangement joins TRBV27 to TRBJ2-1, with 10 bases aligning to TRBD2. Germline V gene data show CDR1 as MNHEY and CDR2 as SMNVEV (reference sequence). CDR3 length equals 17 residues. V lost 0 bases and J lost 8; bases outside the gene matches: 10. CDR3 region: CASSLSKAGGREDEQFF. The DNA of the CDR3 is TGTGCCAGCAGTTTATCCAAAGCGGGGGGGAGGGAAGATGAGCAGTTCTTC.

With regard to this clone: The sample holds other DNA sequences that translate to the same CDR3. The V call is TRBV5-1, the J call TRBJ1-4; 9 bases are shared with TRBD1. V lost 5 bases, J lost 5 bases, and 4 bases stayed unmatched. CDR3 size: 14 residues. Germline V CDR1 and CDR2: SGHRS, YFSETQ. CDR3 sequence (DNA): TGCGCCAGCAGTCCCGGGACAGGGAATGAAAAACTGTTTTTT. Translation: CASSPGTGNEKLFF.

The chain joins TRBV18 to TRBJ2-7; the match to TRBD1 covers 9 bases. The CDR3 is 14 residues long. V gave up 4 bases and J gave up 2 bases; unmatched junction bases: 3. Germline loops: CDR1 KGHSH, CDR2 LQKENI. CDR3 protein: CASSLGTGTYEQYF. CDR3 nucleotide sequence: TGTGCCAGCTCACTAGGGACAGGGACCTACGAGCAGTACTTC.

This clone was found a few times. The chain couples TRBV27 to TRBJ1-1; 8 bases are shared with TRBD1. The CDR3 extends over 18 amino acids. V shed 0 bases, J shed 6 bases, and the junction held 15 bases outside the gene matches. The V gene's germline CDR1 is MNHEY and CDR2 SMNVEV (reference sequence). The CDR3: CASSLSRCGRGLQAEAFF. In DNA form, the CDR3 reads TGTGCCAGCAGTTTATCGAGGTGTGGCAGGGGGCTTCAGGCTGAAGCTTTCTTT.

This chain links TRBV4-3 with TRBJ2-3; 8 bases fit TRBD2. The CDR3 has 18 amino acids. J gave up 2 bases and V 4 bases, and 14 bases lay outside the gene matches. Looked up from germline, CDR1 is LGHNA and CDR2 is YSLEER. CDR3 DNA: TGCGCCAGCAGCCTTCTACCATACACGGGGGGGCCCACAGATACGCAGTATTTT. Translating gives CASSLLPYTGGPTDTQYF.

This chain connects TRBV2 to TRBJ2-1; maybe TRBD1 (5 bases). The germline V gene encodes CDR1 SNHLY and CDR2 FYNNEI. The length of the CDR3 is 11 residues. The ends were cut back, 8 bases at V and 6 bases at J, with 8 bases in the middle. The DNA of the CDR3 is TGTGCCAGCGGACAAATCAATGAGCAGTTCTTC. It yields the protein CASGQINEQFF.

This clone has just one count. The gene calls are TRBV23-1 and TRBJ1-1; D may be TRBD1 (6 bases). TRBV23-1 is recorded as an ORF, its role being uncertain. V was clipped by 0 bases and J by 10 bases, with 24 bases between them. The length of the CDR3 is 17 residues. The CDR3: CASSQSGQSIGPRGAFF. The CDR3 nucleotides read TGCGCCAGCAGTCAATCGGGGCAGTCGATCGGGCCCAGGGGAGCTTTCTTT.

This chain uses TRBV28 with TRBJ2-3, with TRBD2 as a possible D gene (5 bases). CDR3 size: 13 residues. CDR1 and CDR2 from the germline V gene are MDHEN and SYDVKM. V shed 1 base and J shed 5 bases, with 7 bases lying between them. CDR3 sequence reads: CASSLSRGDTQYF. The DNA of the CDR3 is TGTGCCAGCAGTTTATCTCGGGGAGATACGCAGTATTTT.

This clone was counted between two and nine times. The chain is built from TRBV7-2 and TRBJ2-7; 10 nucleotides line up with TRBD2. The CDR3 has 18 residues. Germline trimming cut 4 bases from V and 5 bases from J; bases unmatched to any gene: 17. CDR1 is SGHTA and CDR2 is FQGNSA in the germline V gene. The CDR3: CASSSYPAGLALRDEQYF. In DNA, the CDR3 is TGTGCCAGCAGCTCCTACCCAGCGGGACTAGCGTTGCGAGACGAGCAGTACTTC.